These 22 T cell receptor beta chains originate from one sample sequenced in a study of cytomegalovirus exposure and HLA in healthy donors. 60 Vbeta and 13 Jbeta primers were used in PCR. Using immunoSEQ multiplex PCR, the repertoire was profiled, and TCRdb retains in-frame clones only, with some absent. The sample holds some 70,000 clones; 55% to 75% are singletons and the top ten take 11%. Material: PBMCs. All receptors derive from a woman in her 30s in good health and CMV-seronegative.

This clone was counted a few times. This sequence joins TRBV28 and TRBJ1-1; 7 nucleotides line up with TRBD1. The germline CDR1 and CDR2 sequences are MDHEN and SYDVKM. The CDR3 contains 17 residues. The V and J ends lost 5 bases and 0 bases, in that order; junction bases with no gene match: 12. CDR3 loop: CASSHAPPTGMNTEAFF. The CDR3 DNA follows: TGTGCCAGCAGTCATGCACCCCCGACAGGGATGAACACTGAAGCTTTCTTT.

The gene calls are TRBV2 and TRBJ2-2; a possible D gene is TRBD1 (6 bases). CDR3 length: 16 residues. The germline V gene encodes CDR1 SNHLY and CDR2 FYNNEI. V lost 1 base to trimming and J lost 2 bases, with 11 bases between them. As DNA, the CDR3 is TGTGCCAGCAGTGAAGAGGCAGGGGACAACACCGGGGAGCTGTTTTTT. Translating it yields CASSEEAGDNTGELFF.

This clone was counted a single time. This chain links TRBV2 with TRBJ1-2; 9 nucleotides align to TRBD1. Trimming cost V 5 bases and J 8 bases; bases outside gene matches: 6. Germline V gene sequence: CDR1 SNHLY, CDR2 FYNNEI. This CDR3 has 13 residues. In DNA form, the CDR3 reads TGTGCCAGCAGTACAACAGGGGGCGCGGGCTACACCTTC. Translating gives CASSTTGGAGYTF.

Here the CDR3 DNA reads TGTGCCAGCAGGAGACAGGGGGCTCGCACCGGGGAGCTGTTTTTT. Protein sequence: CASRRQGARTGELFF. The rearrangement joins TRBV2 to TRBJ2-2, with TRBD1 identical over 10 bases. Germline CDR1 and CDR2: SNHLY and FYNNEI. V shed 6 bases, J shed 4 bases, and the junction held 5 bases outside the gene matches. The CDR3 extends over 15 amino acids.

The chain uses TRBV9 and TRBJ2-2; TRBD1 agrees at 10 bases. The CDR3 is 19 residues long. V was clipped by 3 bases and J by 4 bases; unmatched bases: 15. The V gene's germline CDR1 is SGDLS and CDR2 YYNGEE. CDR3 sequence reads: CASSAWDRGPSMSTGELFF. CDR3 in DNA: TGTGCCAGCAGCGCCTGGGACAGGGGCCCATCAATGAGCACCGGGGAGCTGTTTTTT.

This clone is a singleton in its sample. The chain is built from TRBV4-1 and TRBJ2-7; 7 nucleotides match TRBD1. Germline loops: CDR1 MGHRA, CDR2 YSYEKL. This CDR3 has 17 amino acids. V was clipped by 4 bases and J by 6 bases; unmatched bases: 18. This CDR3 is CASSPEYDTGVPSEQYF. The CDR3 DNA reads TGCGCCAGCAGCCCCGAATACGATACAGGGGTACCATCCGAGCAGTACTTC.

V and J are TRBV29-1 and TRBJ2-7; TRBD1 matches 10 bases. Germline CDR1 is SQVTM and CDR2 is ANQGSEA. CDR3 length equals 14 residues. V lost 5 bases to trimming and J lost 6 bases; unmatched junction nucleotides: 10. In DNA, the CDR3 is TGCAGCGTTACCCCCGGACAGGGGGGTGCCGAGCAGTACTTC. This translates into CSVTPGQGGAEQYF.

This clone was recorded a few times. This chain uses TRBV18 with TRBJ1-3; D unresolved. The germline V and J ends were trimmed by 3 bases and 0 bases, with 9 bases remaining between them. The CDR3 contains 15 residues. CDR1 KGHSH and CDR2 LQKENI come from the germline V gene. The CDR3 sequence is CASSPSHRSGNTIYF. The CDR3 nucleotides read TGTGCCAGCTCACCTTCACACCGCTCTGGAAACACCATATATTTT. The full variable domain, in which reference TRBV18 and TRBJ1-3 provide the parts outside the CDR3, is NAGVMQNPRHLVRRRGQEARLRCSPMKGHSHVYWYRQLPEEGLKFMVYLQKENIIDESGMPKERFSAEFPKEGPSILRIQQVVRGDSAAYFCASSPSHRSGNTIYFGEGSWLTVV.

The rearrangement joins TRBV5-1 to TRBJ2-3; tentatively, D is TRBD1 (6 bases). CDR1 SGHRS and CDR2 YFSETQ come from the germline V gene. The V end lost 0 bases, the J end lost 4 bases, and 15 bases lay between the germline ends. The CDR3 totals 16 residues. CDR3 loop: CASSLAAAGVADTQYF. As DNA, the CDR3 is TGCGCCAGCAGCTTGGCGGCCGCAGGGGTGGCAGATACGCAGTATTTT.

The rearrangement uses TRBV10-3 and TRBJ2-1; 9 nucleotides match TRBD1. The CDR3 length is 13 residues. J gave up 5 bases and V 10 bases, and 6 bases lay outside the gene matches. CDR1 is ENHRY, CDR2 SYGVKD, per germline. The CDR3 is CATGDRGNNEQFF. The CDR3 DNA follows: TGTGCCACCGGAGACAGGGGGAACAATGAGCAGTTCTTC.

The chain joins TRBV4-1 to TRBJ1-2; D gene unclear. The germline gives CDR1 MGHRA, CDR2 YSYEKL. The V end was cut by 0 bases, the J end by 3 bases, with 14 bases between. The CDR3 runs to 16 residues. CDR3 in DNA: TGCGCCAGCAGCCAAGATCCTGGCCCGCCTTACTATGGCTACACCTTC. Protein product: CASSQDPGPPYYGYTF.

A few counts support this clone. The chain is built from TRBV5-1 and TRBJ2-1; possible D gene TRBD2, 6 bases. V lost 6 bases, J lost 0 bases, and 13 bases lay in between. The germline V gene encodes CDR1 SGHRS and CDR2 YFSETQ. The CDR3 extends over 15 amino acids. In DNA, the CDR3 is TGCGCCAGCACCCATCGGGAGAGCTCCTACAATGAGCAGTTCTTC. Translated, it gives CASTHRESSYNEQFF. Full variable domain (rest looked up from reference TRBV5-1 and TRBJ2-1): KAGVTQTPRYLIKTRGQQVTLSCSPISGHRSVSWYQQTPGQGLQFLFEYFSETQRNKGNFPGRFSGRQFSNSRSEMNVSTLELGDSALYLCASTHRESSYNEQFFGPGTRLTVL.

CDR3 sequence: CASSLSVTGHPNYGYTF. The CDR3 nucleotides are TGTGCCAGCAGTTTATCGGTTACGGGACACCCTAACTATGGCTACACCTTC. The chain is built from TRBV27 and TRBJ1-2; a weak D match, TRBD1 (6 bases). The V gene lost 0 bases and the J gene lost 0 bases, with 14 bases spanning the gap. The length of the CDR3 is 17 residues. Per the germline V gene, CDR1 is MNHEY and CDR2 is SMNVEV (reference sequence).

The rearrangement joins TRBV19 to TRBJ2-3; 9 nucleotides match TRBD1. J lost 4 bases, V lost 1 base, and 9 bases had no gene match. Germline CDR1 LNHDA, CDR2 SQIVND (reference sequence). This CDR3 has 17 amino acids. CDR3 sequence (DNA): TGTGCCAGTAGTATAGTCGCCGGGACAGGGAGTCCAGATACGCAGTATTTT. It translates to CASSIVAGTGSPDTQYF.

This clone was counted a few times. V usage is TRBV29-1 and J usage is TRBJ1-1, with 7 bases that match TRBD1. There are 13 residues in the CDR3. The germline V gene encodes CDR1 SQVTM and CDR2 ANQGSEA. After removal of 3 bases from V and 4 bases from J, the junction contained 5 bases not matched to a gene. The chain's CDR3 is CSVEGQRGTEAFF. The CDR3 region has the DNA TGCAGCGTTGAGGGACAGCGAGGCACTGAAGCTTTCTTT.

The rearrangement joins TRBV13 to TRBJ2-5; the match to TRBD2 covers 8 bases. The CDR3 has 15 residues. Germline V gene sequence: CDR1 PRHDT, CDR2 FYEKMQ (reference sequence). The V and J ends lost 2 bases and 1 base, in that order; junction bases with no gene match: 3. The CDR3 bases are TGTGCCAGCAGCTTAACGCGGGGGGTCCAAGAGACCCAGTACTTC. Amino acid sequence: CASSLTRGVQETQYF.

CDR3 loop: CASSMDRGPNEQFF. The CDR3, as DNA: TGTGCCAGCAGCATGGACAGGGGGCCCAATGAGCAGTTCTTC. The chain uses TRBV6-5 and TRBJ2-1; 11 positions agree with TRBD1. With 6 bases clipped from V and 6 bases from J, the junction kept 4 bases outside the gene matches. The germline gives CDR1 MNHEY, CDR2 SVGAGI. CDR3 length: 14 residues.

This rearrangement joins TRBV27 to TRBJ2-7; TRBD1 matches 7 bases. Per germline, CDR1 MNHEY and CDR2 SMNVEV (reference sequence). This CDR3 has 13 residues. The V and J ends lost 5 bases and 3 bases, in that order; junction bases with no gene match: 4. CDR3 region: CASSLGTVYEQYF. CDR3 sequence (DNA): TGTGCCAGCAGTCTCGGGACAGTCTACGAGCAGTACTTC.

J is TRBJ2-2 and V is TRBV30; tentative D call: TRBD1 (6 bases). CDR1 GTSNPN and CDR2 SVGIG come from the germline V gene (reference sequence). This CDR3 has 14 residues. With 5 bases removed from V and 1 base from J, the gap between germline ends came to 11 bases. The CDR3 sequence is CAWDGTQNTGELFF. The CDR3 nucleotides are TGTGCCTGGGACGGGACACAGAACACCGGGGAGCTGTTTTTT.

The chain couples TRBV6-4 to TRBJ2-3, with 9 bases lining up with TRBD2. Germline trimming cut 2 bases from V and 3 bases from J; bases unmatched to any gene: 6. The CDR3 extends over 16 amino acids. Germline V gene sequence: CDR1 MRHNA, CDR2 SNTAGT. CDR3 sequence (DNA): TGTGCCAGCAGTGACCAGGCGGGGGGGCCAACAGATACGCAGTATTTT. The encoded protein is CASSDQAGGPTDTQYF.

In its sample, this clone was seen once. The chain joins TRBV7-2 to TRBJ2-1, with 8 bases that match TRBD2. V lost 2 bases to trimming and J lost 5 bases; unmatched junction nucleotides: 8. The length of the CDR3 is 16 residues. Germline V CDR1 and CDR2: SGHTA, FQGNSA. CDR3 residues: CASSLMGGGSNNEQFF. CDR3 bases: TGTGCCAGCAGCTTAATGGGCGGGGGGTCAAACAATGAGCAGTTCTTC.

V and J are TRBV28 and TRBJ2-1; tentatively, D is TRBD2 (7 bases). CDR3 length: 14 residues. Trimming stripped 8 bases from V and 6 bases from J, with 17 bases between. Per germline, CDR1 MDHEN and CDR2 SYDVKM. CDR3 in DNA: TGTGCCAGCTTGGGGGGGGCTAACGTCAATGAGCAGTTCTTC. Its translation is CASLGGANVNEQFF.